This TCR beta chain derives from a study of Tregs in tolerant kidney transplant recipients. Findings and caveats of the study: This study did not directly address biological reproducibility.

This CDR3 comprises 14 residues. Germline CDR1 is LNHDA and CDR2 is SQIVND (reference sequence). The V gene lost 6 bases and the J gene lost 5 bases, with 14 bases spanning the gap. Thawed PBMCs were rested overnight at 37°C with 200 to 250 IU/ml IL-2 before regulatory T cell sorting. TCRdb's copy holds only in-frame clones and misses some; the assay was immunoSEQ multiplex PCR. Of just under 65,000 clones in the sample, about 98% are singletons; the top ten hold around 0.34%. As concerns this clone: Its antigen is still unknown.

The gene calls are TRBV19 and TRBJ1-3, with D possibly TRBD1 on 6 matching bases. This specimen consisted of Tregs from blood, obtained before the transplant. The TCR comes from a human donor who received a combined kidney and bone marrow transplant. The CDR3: CASSWTAARNTIYF. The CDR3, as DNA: TGTGCCAGTAGCTGGACAGCCGCGCGAAACACCATATATTTT.